This T cell receptor (beta chain) was recovered during a study of regulatory T cells in long-lasting Graves disease (dated by TCRdb to the early 2020s). Study-level background: Newly diagnosed Graves' disease patients had taken antithyroid drugs for less than 3 months. Patients with persistent Graves' disease were compared with patients with newly diagnosed Graves' disease using TCR sequencing and RNA sequencing of peripheral blood. The study was registered as a clinical trial and conducted in China. A total of 35 or so samples were covered by TCR sequencing, comprising 13 persistent and around 20 newly diagnosed Graves' disease patients. Summary of the overall study and its limitations: Preferential use of TRBV28, TRBJ1-2 and TRBJ2-5 was observed in persistent disease, whereas TRBV20-1 and TRBJ2-1 were favored in newly diagnosed disease. Only peripheral blood was studied, because thyroid tissue, the primary lesion, was inaccessible. Sequencing and analysis were restricted to the TCR beta chain. A larger number of public clonotypes was shared among persistent patients (approximately 3,000) than among newly diagnosed patients (roughly 930). Compared with newly diagnosed patients, patients with persistent Graves' disease had lower TCR Shannon entropy and fewer highly expanded clones, which suggests clonal expansion. The small sample size was acknowledged by the authors as a limitation that may reduce accuracy.

Deletion took 4 bases off V and 9 bases off J, with a span of 14 bases between the germline ends. CDR3 length: 13 amino acids, cysteine to phenylalanine. The DNA shown is the 39-base CDR3, in frame from base 1. The germline V gene encodes CDR1 SGDLS and CDR2 YYNGEE. Explained via the paper, the time point label denotes: newly diagnosed GD, antithyroid drugs for less than 3 months. For both TCR sequencing and RNA sequencing, RNA was extracted from PBMCs in TRIzol. The diagnosis of Graves' disease followed American Thyroid Association guidelines. Patients were recruited from an endocrinology department in Xi'an, China. From each patient, nine milliliters of peripheral blood was collected into an EDTA anticoagulant tube. Ficoll Paque Plus density gradient separation was used to isolate PBMCs, and no further T cell sorting was performed. An Agilent 2100 Bioanalyzer and agarose gel were used to check RNA quality, and a NanoDrop 2000 was used to measure RNA concentration.

The library relied on multiplex PCR. TCRdb lists the instrument as Illumina HiSeq 4000. iRepertoire HTBI primers and Arm-PCR amplification of CDR3 regions were used to construct TCR beta libraries. Before sequencing, the PCR products underwent gel purification. The study's own analysis went as follows. Across samples, fewer than 70 TRBV and 13 to 15 TRBJ segments were identified and used for gene usage analysis of CDR3 amino acid clonotypes. Filtered high-quality paired reads were merged into contigs using COPE and FqMerger. Contigs were aligned with BLAST to IMGT TRBV, TRBD and TRBJ reference genes, and CDR3 was defined per IMGT. Any clonotype with a frequency above 0.1% was counted as a highly expanded clone. Shannon entropy served as the measure of repertoire diversity, while the Gini coefficient captured V-J evenness. A clonotype was considered public if more than one individual shared it. TCRdb reprocessed the public reads (quality trimming at Q25 with fastp, clone calling with MiXCR) and kept in-frame beta chains. Rows with one shared CDR3 protein collapse into an entry with the most common genes and DNA. The authors' filters were not applied to this entry. A total of about 430,000 distinct CDR3 sequences appear in this sample, approximately 16% of them only once. Over 7.5% of the sample is taken by the ten largest.

Points on this clonotype: The antigen it binds to is not known. No qualities accompany the bases; no much larger clone lies one base away.

The same data also went into a second study, on T cells in Graves' hyperthyroidism and ophthalmopathy. The second publication reports: Stable Graves' hyperthyroidism was defined as no progression to ophthalmopathy during 18 months of follow-up. The hyperthyroidism patients were between 18 and 65 years old and newly diagnosed, with a disease duration of less than 2 months. Exclusion was applied to patients with uncontrolled infections, other autoimmune diseases, pregnancy or lactation. Diagnoses relied on clinical symptoms, serum thyroxine and TRAb, thyroid ultrasound and orbital computed tomography. The first round of RT-PCR for the TCR CDR3 was performed with the HTBI primer set and the Qiagen OneStep RT-PCR kit. Most expanded thyroid clonotypes (frequency above 0.001) were also detected in blood, a finding suggesting that blood repertoires may reflect thyroid immune responses. In cross-validation, a model built on a 13 V-J signature told ophthalmopathy apart from stable hyperthyroidism with 85% to 90% sensitivity and around 83% specificity, and in testing the same model reached 80%/75%. In validation, the model predicted progression to ophthalmopathy with approximately 70% sensitivity and approximately 72% specificity, a median of 6.5 months before onset. TCR V-J signatures able to tell the groups apart were searched for in a discovery cohort of some 100 patients, of whom more than 40 had Graves' ophthalmopathy and 55 to 65 had stable Graves' hyperthyroidism. An independent validation cohort of 18 to 20 hyperthyroidism patients and more than 15 patients who later progressed to ophthalmopathy tested prospective prediction of ophthalmopathy. The 90 to 100 discovery patients were randomly split 7:3 into training and test sets. The study also compared thyroid tissue and blood T-cell repertoires from a handful of Graves' hyperthyroidism patients. Once sampling was done, hyperthyroidism patients were given methimazole at a starting dose of 30 mg daily, whereas ophthalmopathy patients were given high-dose intravenous methylprednisolone. The libraries were constructed in a second round of multiplex PCR and then size-selected and purified. Paired-end sequencing of the libraries was performed with 100 bp reads on an Illumina HiSeq2000. SOAPnuke was used to process the raw data, with reads discarded if the reads contained adapters or uncalled bases, had a mean Phred below 15, or lacked an exact constant-primer or identifier match. COPE v1.2.5 was used to merge high-quality paired reads, and clonotypes were defined as unique nucleotide sequences. MiTCR v1.1 was used to align clonotypes to the IMGT TRBV, TRBD and TRBJ reference segments. Only V-J combinations with frequency above 0.0001, covering roughly 99% of repertoires, were analysed. A TCS score was defined as the ratio of F50 (clonal expansion) to E x V (chaos), with BLOSUM62-based TCRdist applied between CDR3 peptides within each V-J. Welch's t-statistics and random forest reduced just over 500 V-J features to around 14, which were used in a naive Bayes classifier (R e1071). Sample size was not statistically predetermined, and blinding of investigators to group allocation was not performed. The paper reports TCR Vbeta CDR3 sequencing of some 140 peripheral blood samples: around 41 ophthalmopathy, fewer than 85 hyperthyroidism and roughly 17 progressor patients.

The chain is made from TRBV9 and TRBJ2-1; D gene: possibly TRBD2, on 5 matching bases. The receptor comes from a woman aged 40 to 49 with Graves disease. Donor details come from another sample of the same person, matched by shared clones. Sequenced here: peripheral blood mononuclear cells (PBMCs), sampled at new diagnosis, from a patient treated with antithyroid drugs. Read as DNA, the sequence is TGTGCCAGCAGCCTTCTGGCGGCGGGTGAGCAGTTCTTC. Its protein product is CASSLLAAGEQFF. With all but the CDR3 taken from the reference TRBV9 and TRBJ2-1 genes, the full variable domain is: DSGVTQTPKHLITATGQRVTLRCSPRSGDLSVYWYQQSLDQGLQFLIQYYNGEERAKGNILERFSAQQFPDLHSELNLSSLELGDSALYFCASSLLAAGEQFFGPGTRLTVL.